The sequence of this T cell receptor beta chain was determined in a study of early T cells in non-severe SARS-CoV-2 infection. In the study overall: Sequencing input comprised bulk RNA from unsorted whole blood; chain pairing was not available.

This clonotype was seen a handful of times. Its specificity is unknown. Each CDR3 protein gets one entry after TCRdb re-called the 5' RACE reads with MiXCR. The sample records 35,000 to 50,000 distinct CDR3 sequences, 20% to 25% being singletons. Study conclusions and caveats: The study's VDJdb matching favored anti-spike CD8 responses and missed private and CD4 specificities.

Sequenced here: whole blood, sampled at baseline. This TCR derives from an adult who was a healthcare worker with PCR-confirmed SARS-CoV-2 infection or an uninfected control (not recorded which).

For the CDR3, the DNA is TGTGCCCTTACAGCGGGGCCAACGGGAAACACCATATATTTT. It codes for CALTAGPTGNTIYF. This chain connects TRBV30 to TRBJ1-3; D is possibly TRBD1 (5 bases). Trimming removed 8 bases from V and 4 bases from J, with 18 bases in between. Germline CDR1 is GTSNPN and CDR2 is SVGIG (reference sequence). This CDR3 has 14 residues.